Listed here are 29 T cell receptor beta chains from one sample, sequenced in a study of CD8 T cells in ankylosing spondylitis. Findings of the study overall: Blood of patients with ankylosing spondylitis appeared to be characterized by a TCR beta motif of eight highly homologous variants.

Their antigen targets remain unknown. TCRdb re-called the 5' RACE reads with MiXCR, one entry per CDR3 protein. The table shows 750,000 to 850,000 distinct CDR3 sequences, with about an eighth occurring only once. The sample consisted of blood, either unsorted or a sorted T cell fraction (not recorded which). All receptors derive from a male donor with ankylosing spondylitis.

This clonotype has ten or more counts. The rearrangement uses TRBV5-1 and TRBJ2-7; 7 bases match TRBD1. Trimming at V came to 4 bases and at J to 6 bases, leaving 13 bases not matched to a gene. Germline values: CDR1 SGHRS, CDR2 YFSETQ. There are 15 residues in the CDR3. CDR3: CASSRDPGQTREQYF. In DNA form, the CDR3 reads TGCGCCAGCAGCCGTGACCCGGGACAGACTCGCGAGCAGTACTTC.

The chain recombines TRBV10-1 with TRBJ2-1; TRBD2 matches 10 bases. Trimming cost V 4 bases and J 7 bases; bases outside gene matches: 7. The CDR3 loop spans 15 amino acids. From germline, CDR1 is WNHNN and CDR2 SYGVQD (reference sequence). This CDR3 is CASSVQREGQNEQFF. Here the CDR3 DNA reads TGCGCCAGCAGTGTTCAGCGGGAGGGCCAAAATGAGCAGTTCTTC.

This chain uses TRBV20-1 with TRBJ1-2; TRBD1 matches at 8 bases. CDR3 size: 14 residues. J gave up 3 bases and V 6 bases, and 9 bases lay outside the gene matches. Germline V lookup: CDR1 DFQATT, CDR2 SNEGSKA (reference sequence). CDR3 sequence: CSAVGTGDYYGYTF. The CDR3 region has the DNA TGCAGTGCGGTTGGGACAGGAGATTACTATGGCTACACCTTC.

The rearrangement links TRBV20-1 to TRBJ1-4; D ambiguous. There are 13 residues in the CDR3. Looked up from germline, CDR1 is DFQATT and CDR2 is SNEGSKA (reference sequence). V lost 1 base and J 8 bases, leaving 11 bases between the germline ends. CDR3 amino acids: CSARGLEEEKLFF. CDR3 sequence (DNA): TGCAGTGCTAGAGGGCTGGAGGAGGAAAAACTGTTTTTT.

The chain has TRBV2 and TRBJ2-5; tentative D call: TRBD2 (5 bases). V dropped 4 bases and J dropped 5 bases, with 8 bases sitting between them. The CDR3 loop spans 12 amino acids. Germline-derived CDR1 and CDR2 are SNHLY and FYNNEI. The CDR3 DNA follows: TGTGCCAGCAGTGCGGGGATGGAGACCCAGTACTTC. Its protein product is CASSAGMETQYF.

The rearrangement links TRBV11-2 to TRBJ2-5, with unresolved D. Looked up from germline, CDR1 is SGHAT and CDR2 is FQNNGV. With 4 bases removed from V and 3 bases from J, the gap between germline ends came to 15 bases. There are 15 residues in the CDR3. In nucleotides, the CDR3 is TGTGCCAGCAGCTCGCAATTCGGACGAGAAGAGACCCAGTACTTC. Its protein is CASSSQFGREETQYF.

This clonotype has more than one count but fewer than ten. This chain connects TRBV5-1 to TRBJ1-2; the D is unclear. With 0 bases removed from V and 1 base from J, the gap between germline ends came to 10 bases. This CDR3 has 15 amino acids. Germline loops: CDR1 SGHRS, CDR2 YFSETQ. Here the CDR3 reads CASSLARSDNYGYTF. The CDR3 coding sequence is TGCGCCAGCAGCTTGGCACGCTCTGATAACTATGGCTACACCTTC.

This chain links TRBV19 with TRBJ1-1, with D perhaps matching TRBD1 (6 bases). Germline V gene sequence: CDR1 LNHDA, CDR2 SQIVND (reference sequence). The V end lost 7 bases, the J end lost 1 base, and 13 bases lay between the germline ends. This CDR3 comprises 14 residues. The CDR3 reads CASMLGHRNTEAFF. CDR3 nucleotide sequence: TGTGCCAGTATGTTGGGACATCGGAACACTGAAGCTTTCTTT.

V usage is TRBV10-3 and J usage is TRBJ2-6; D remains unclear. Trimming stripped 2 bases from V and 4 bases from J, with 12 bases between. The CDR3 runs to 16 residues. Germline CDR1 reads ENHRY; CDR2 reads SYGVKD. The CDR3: CAISERTGSGANVLTF. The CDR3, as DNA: TGTGCCATCAGTGAGCGGACCGGATCCGGGGCCAACGTCCTGACTTTC.

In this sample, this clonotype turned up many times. CDR3 DNA sequence: TGTGCCATCAGATCACAGAAGAACACTGAAGCTTTCTTT. As protein: CAIRSQKNTEAFF. The V gene is TRBV10-3, the J gene TRBJ1-1; D is undetermined. V was shortened by 6 bases and J by 1 base, with 9 bases between the two germline ends. The germline V gene has CDR1 ENHRY and CDR2 SYGVKD. The length of the CDR3 is 13 residues.

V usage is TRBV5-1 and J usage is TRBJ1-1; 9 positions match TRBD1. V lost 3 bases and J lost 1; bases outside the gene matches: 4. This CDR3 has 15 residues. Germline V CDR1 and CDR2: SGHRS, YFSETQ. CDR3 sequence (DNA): TGCGCCAGCAGCTCAGACAGGGGGGCGAACACTGAAGCTTTCTTT. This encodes CASSSDRGANTEAFF. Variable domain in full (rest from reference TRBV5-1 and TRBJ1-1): KAGVTQTPRYLIKTRGQQVTLSCSPISGHRSVSWYQQTPGQGLQFLFEYFSETQRNKGNFPGRFSGRQFSNSRSEMNVSTLELGDSALYLCASSSDRGANTEAFFGQGTRLTVV.

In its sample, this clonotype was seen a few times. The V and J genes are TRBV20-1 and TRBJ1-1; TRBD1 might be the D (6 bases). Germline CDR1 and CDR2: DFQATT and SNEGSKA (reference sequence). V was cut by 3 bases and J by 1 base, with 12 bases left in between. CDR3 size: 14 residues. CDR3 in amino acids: CSARGGPANTEAFF. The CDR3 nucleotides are TGCAGTGCTAGGGGGGGCCCAGCGAACACTGAAGCTTTCTTT.

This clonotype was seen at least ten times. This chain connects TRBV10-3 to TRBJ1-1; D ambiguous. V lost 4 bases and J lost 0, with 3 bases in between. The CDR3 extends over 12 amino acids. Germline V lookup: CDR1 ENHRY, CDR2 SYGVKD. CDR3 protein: CAISGLNTEAFF. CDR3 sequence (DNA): TGTGCCATCAGTGGTTTGAACACTGAAGCTTTCTTT.

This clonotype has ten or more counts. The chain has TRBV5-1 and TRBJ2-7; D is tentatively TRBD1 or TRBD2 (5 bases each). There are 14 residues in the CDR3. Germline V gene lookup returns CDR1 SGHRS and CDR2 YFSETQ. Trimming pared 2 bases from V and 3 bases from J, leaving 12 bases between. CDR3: CASSFTRGSYEQYF. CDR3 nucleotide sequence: TGCGCCAGCAGCTTTACTAGGGGCAGCTACGAGCAGTACTTC.

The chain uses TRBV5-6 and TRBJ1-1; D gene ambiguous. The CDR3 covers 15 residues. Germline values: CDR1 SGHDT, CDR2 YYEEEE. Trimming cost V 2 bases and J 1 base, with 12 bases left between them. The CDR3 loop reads CASSFDWATNTEAFF. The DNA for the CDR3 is TGTGCCAGCAGCTTCGATTGGGCAACGAACACTGAAGCTTTCTTT.

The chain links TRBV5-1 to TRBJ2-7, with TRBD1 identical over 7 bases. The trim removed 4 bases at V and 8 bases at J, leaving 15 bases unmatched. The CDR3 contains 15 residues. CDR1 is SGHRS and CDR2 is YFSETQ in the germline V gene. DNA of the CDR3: TGCGCCAGCAGCCTGGCCGGGACAGAGCCTTTTCAGCAGTACTTC. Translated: CASSLAGTEPFQQYF.

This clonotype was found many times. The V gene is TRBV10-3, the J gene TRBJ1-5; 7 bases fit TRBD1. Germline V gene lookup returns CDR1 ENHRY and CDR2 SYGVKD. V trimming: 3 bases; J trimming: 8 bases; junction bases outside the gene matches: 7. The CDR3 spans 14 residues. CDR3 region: CAISETGDVEPQHF. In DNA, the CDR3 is TGTGCCATCAGTGAAACAGGGGATGTGGAGCCCCAGCATTTT.

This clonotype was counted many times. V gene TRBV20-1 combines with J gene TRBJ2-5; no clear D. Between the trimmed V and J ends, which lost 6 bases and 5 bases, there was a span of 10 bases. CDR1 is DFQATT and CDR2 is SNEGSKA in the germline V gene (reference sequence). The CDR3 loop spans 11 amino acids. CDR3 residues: CSALPTETQYF. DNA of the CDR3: TGCAGTGCCCTCCCGACGGAGACCCAGTACTTC.

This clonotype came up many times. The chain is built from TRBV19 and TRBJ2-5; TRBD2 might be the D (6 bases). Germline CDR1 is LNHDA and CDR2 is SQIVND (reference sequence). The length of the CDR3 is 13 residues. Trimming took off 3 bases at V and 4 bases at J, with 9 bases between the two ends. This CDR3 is CASSIGGRETQYF. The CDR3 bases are TGTGCCAGTAGTATCGGGGGTCGAGAGACCCAGTACTTC.

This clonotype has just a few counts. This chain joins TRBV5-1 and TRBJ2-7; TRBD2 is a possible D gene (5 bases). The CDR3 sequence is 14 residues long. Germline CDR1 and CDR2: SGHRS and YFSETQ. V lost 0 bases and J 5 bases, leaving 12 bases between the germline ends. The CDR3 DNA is TGCGCCAGCAGCTTGGGTGGCGGGTATGACGAGCAGTACTTC. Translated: CASSLGGGYDEQYF.

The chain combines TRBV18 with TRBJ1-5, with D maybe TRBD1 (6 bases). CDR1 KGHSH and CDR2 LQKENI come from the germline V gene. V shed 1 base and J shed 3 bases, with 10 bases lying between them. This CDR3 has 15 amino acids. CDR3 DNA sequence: TGTGCCAGCTCACCACGACGGGGGCCCAATCAGCCCCAGCATTTT. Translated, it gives CASSPRRGPNQPQHF.

The CDR3, as DNA: TGTGCCAGCAGCGTAGCTCCTAATGAAAAACTGTTTTTT. Translation: CASSVAPNEKLFF. V is TRBV9 and J is TRBJ1-4, with no clear D. Germline assignment: CDR1 SGDLS and CDR2 YYNGEE. Trimming left V 0 bases short and J 3 bases short, with 3 bases between. This CDR3 region has 13 residues.

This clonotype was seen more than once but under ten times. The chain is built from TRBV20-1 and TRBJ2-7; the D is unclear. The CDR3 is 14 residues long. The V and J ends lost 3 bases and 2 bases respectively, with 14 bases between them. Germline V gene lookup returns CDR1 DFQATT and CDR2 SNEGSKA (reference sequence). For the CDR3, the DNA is TGCAGTGCTAGTTTGTACAGTAAAGCCTACGAGCAGTACTTC. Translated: CSASLYSKAYEQYF.

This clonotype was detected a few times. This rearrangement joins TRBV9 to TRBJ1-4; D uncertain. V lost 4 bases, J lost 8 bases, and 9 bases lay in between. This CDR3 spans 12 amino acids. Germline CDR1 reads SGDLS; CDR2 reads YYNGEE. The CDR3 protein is CASSPYGEKLFF. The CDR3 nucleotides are TGTGCCAGCAGCCCGTATGGCGAAAAACTGTTTTTT.

In DNA form, the CDR3 reads TGTGCCATCAGTGAGGTGCTGGGGGCCGACCAGCCCCAGCATTTT. Translating gives CAISEVLGADQPQHF. The chain recombines TRBV10-3 with TRBJ1-5; TRBD1 might be the D (6 bases). This CDR3 has 15 residues. V lost 2 bases and J lost 7, with 15 bases in between. Germline CDR1 reads ENHRY; CDR2 reads SYGVKD.

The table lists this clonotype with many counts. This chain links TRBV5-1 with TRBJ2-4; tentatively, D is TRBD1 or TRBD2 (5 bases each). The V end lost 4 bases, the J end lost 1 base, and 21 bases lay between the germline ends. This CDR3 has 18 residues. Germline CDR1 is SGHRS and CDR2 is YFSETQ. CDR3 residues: CASSVEVGRIYAKNIQYF. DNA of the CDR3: TGCGCCAGCAGCGTGGAGGTGGGGCGTATCTACGCCAAAAACATTCAGTACTTC.

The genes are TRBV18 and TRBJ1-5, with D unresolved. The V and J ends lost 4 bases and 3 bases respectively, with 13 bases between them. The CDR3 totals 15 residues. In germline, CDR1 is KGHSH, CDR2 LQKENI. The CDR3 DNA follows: TGTGCCAGCTCACGCGGACCGACGCACAATCAGCCCCAGCATTTT. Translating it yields CASSRGPTHNQPQHF.

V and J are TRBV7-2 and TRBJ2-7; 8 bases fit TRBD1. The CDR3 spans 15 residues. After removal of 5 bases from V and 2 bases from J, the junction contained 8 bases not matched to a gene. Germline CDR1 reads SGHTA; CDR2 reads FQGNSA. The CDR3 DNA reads TGTGCCAGCAGCCCACTGGGACAGGCTACCTACGAGCAGTACTTC. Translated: CASSPLGQATYEQYF. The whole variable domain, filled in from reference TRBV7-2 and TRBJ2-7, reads GAGVSQSPSNKVTEKGKDVELRCDPISGHTALYWYRQSLGQGLEFLIYFQGNSAPDKSGLPSDRFSAERTGGSVSTLTIQRTQQEDSAVYLCASSPLGQATYEQYFGPGTRLTVT.

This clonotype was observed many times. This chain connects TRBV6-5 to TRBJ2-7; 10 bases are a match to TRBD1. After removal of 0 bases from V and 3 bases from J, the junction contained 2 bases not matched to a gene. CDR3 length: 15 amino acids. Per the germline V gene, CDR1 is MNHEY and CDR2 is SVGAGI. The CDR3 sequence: CASSYSGTGDYEQYF. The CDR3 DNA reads TGTGCCAGCAGTTACTCTGGGACAGGGGACTACGAGCAGTACTTC.